This TCR beta chain was obtained from a study of blood T cell repertoires in COVID-19. The wider study: Researchers got acute and convalescent COVID-19 samples from the United States, Italy and Spain. PBMCs, B-cell-depleted T cells, or T cells were the source of the cDNA or gDNA that made up the material.

Original methodology: Using reference gene primer amplification, nucleated cell counts were estimated. Sequenced by immunoSEQ multiplex PCR; TCRdb stores in-frame clones only, minus some. The V and J calls and clone size are taken from that table; D and trimming were inferred from the DNA. The table shows more than 95,000 clones, with 91% occurring only once. CDR3 size: 15 residues. Germline lookup yields CDR1 SGDLS and CDR2 YYNGEE. V gave up 0 bases and J gave up 7 bases, with 17 bases separating them. This chain links TRBV9 with TRBJ2-7; a weak D match, TRBD2 (6 bases). This clonotype originated in a human donor in a cohort sampled during active COVID-19. Sequences were obtained from peripheral blood. In DNA, the CDR3 is TGTGCCAGCAGCGTAGCGGGGGAGCCTTTGCGGGAGCAGTACTTC. Protein sequence: CASSVAGEPLREQYF.